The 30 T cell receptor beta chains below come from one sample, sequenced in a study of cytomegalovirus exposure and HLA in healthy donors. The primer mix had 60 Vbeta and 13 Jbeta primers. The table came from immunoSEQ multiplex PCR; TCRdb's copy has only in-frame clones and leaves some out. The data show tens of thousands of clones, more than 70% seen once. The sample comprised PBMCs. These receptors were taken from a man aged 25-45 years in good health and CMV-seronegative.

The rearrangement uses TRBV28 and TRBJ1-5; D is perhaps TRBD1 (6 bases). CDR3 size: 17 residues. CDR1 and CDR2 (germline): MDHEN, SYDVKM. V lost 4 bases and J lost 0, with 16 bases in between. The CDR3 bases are TGTGCCAGCAGTTCCCCCGGCGGGGGCGATAGCAATCAGCCCCAGCATTTT. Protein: CASSSPGGGDSNQPQHF.

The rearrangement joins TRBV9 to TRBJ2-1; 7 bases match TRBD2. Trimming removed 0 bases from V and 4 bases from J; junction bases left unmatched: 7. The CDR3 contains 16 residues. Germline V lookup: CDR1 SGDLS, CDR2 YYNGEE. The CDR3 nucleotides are TGTGCCAGCAGCGTAGTACCTAGCGGAAATTACAATGAGCAGTTCTTC. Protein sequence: CASSVVPSGNYNEQFF.

CDR3 sequence reads: CASSSTGEQNTEAFF. In DNA form, the CDR3 reads TGCGCCAGCAGCTCTACAGGGGAACAGAACACTGAAGCTTTCTTT. The chain links TRBV5-1 to TRBJ1-1, with 7 bases matching TRBD1. Germline CDR1 and CDR2: SGHRS and YFSETQ. V shed 3 bases, J shed 1 base, and the junction held 6 bases outside the gene matches. The CDR3 runs 15 residues.

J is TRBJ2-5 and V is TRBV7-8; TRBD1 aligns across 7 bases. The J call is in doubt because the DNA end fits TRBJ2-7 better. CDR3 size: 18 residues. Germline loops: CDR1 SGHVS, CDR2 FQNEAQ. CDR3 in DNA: TGTGCCAGCAGCTTAGCGCCGAGGTCGGGACAGTACTCCTACGAGCAGTACTTC. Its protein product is CASSLAPRSGQYSYEQYF.

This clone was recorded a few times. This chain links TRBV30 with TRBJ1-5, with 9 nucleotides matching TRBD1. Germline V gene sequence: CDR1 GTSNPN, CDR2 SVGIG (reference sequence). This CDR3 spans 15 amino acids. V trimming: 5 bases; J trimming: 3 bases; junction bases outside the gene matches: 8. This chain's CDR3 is CAWSWGQGNNQPQHF. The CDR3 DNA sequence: TGTGCCTGGTCCTGGGGACAGGGCAACAATCAGCCCCAGCATTTT. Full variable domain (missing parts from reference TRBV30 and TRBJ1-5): SQTIHQWPATLVQPVGSPLSLECTVEGTSNPNLYWYRQAAGRGLQLLFYSVGIGQISSEVPQNLSASRPQDRQFILSSKKLLLSDSGFYLCAWSWGQGNNQPQHFGDGTRLSIL.

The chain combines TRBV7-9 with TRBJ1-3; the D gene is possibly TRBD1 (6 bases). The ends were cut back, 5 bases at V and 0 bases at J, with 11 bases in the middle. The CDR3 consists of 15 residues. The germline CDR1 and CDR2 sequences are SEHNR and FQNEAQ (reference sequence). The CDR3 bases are TGTGCCAGCAGCCAAGGGGGATTCTCTGGAAACACCATATATTTT. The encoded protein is CASSQGGFSGNTIYF.

The CDR3 DNA follows: TGTGCCAGCAGCGGGACTAGCGGGGGGGCCAGGGAGACCCAGTACTTC. This translates into CASSGTSGGARETQYF. The chain recombines TRBV6-6 with TRBJ2-5; 16 positions agree with TRBD2. Looked up from germline, CDR1 is MNHNY and CDR2 is SVGAGI (reference sequence). V lost 6 bases and J lost 5; bases outside the gene matches: 6. The CDR3 loop spans 16 amino acids.

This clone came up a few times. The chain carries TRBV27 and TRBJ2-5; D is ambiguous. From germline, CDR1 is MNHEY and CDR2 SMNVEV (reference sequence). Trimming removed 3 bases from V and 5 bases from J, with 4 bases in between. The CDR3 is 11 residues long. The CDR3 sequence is CASSFRETQYF. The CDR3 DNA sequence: TGTGCCAGCAGTTTCCGGGAGACCCAGTACTTC.

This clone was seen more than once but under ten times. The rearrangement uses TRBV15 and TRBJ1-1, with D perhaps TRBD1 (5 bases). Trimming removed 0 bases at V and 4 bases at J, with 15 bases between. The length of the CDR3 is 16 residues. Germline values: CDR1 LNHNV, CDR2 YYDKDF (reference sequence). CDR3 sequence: CATSRDTGTPITEAFF. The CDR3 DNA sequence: TGTGCCACCAGCAGAGATACCGGGACTCCGATCACTGAAGCTTTCTTT.

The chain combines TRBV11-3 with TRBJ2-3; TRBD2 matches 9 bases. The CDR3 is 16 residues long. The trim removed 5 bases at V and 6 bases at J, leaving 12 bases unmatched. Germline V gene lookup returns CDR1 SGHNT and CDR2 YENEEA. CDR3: CASSELAGQGSDTQYF. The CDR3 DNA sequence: TGTGCCAGCAGCGAGCTAGCGGGGCAGGGTTCGGATACGCAGTATTTT.

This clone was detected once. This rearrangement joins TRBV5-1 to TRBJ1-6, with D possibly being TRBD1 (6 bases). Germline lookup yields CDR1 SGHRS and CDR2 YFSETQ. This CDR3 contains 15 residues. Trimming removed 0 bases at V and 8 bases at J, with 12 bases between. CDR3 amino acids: CASSLATGTDSPLHF. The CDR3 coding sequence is TGCGCCAGCAGCTTGGCCACAGGGACGGATTCACCCCTCCACTTT. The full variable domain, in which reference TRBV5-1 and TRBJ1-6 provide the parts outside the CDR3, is KAGVTQTPRYLIKTRGQQVTLSCSPISGHRSVSWYQQTPGQGLQFLFEYFSETQRNKGNFPGRFSGRQFSNSRSEMNVSTLELGDSALYLCASSLATGTDSPLHFGNGTRLTVT.

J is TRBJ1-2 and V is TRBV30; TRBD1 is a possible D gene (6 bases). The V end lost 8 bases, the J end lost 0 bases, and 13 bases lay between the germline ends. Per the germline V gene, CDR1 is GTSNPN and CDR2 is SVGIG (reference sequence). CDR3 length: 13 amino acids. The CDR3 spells CAQRTVTNYGYTF. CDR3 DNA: TGTGCCCAGAGGACAGTCACTAACTATGGCTACACCTTC.

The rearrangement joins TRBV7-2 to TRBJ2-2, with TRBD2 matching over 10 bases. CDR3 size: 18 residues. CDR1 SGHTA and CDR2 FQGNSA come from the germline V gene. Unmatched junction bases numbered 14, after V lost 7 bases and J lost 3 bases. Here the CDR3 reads CASTSAQRGGPYTGELFF. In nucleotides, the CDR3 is TGTGCCAGCACCTCAGCCCAGCGGGGGGGCCCGTACACCGGGGAGCTGTTTTTT.

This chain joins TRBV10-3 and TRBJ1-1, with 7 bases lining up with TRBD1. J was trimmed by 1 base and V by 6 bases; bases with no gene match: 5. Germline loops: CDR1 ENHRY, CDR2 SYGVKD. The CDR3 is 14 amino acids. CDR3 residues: CAIRIDRENTEAFF. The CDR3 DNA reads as TGTGCCATCAGAATCGACAGGGAGAACACTGAAGCTTTCTTT.

The CDR3 is CASRSGLAGSTDTQYF. In DNA, the CDR3 is TGTGCCAGCAGGTCGGGACTAGCGGGAAGCACAGATACGCAGTATTTT. The chain carries TRBV7-2 and TRBJ2-3; 13 bases are a match to TRBD2. Looked up from germline, CDR1 is SGHTA and CDR2 is FQGNSA. The CDR3 consists of 16 residues. J gave up 0 bases and V 6 bases, and 3 bases lay outside the gene matches.

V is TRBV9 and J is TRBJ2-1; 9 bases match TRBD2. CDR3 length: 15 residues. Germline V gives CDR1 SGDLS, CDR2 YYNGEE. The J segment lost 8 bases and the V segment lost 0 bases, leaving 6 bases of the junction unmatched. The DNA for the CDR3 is TGTGCCAGCAGCGTAGTGCGGGGGGGTGACGATGAGCAGTTCTTC. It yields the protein CASSVVRGGDDEQFF.

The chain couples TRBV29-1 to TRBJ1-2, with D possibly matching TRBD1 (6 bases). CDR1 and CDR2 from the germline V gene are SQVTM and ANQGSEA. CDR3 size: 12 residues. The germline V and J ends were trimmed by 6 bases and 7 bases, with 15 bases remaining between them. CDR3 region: CSVKGGSVGYTF. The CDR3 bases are TGCAGCGTCAAAGGGGGTTCGGTTGGCTACACCTTC.

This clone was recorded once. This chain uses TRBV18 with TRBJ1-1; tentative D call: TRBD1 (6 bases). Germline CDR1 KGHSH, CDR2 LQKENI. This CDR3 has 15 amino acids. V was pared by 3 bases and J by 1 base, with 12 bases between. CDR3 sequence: CASSPIRGPNTEAFF. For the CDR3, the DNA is TGTGCCAGCTCACCCATCAGGGGTCCGAACACTGAAGCTTTCTTT.

This CDR3 reads CASSPRRDGTNEKLFF. In DNA form, the CDR3 reads TGTGCCAGCTCACCAAGGAGGGATGGCACTAATGAAAAACTGTTTTTT. V usage is TRBV18 and J usage is TRBJ1-4, with D unresolved. Germline V gives CDR1 KGHSH, CDR2 LQKENI. V lost 2 bases, J lost 2 bases, and 12 bases lay in between. The CDR3 loop spans 16 amino acids.

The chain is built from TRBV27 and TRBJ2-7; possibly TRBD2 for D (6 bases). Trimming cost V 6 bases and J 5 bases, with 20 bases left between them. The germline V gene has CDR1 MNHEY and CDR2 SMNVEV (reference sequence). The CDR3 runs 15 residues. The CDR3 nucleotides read TGTGCCAGCAGCCCAACCCGCGGGAACTTGAACGAGCAGTACTTC. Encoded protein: CASSPTRGNLNEQYF.

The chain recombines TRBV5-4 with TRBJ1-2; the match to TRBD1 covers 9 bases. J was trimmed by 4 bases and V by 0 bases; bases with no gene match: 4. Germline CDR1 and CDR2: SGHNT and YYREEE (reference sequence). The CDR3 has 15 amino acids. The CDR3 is CASSLGQGGAYGYTF. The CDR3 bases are TGTGCCAGCAGCTTGGGACAGGGGGGAGCCTATGGCTACACCTTC.

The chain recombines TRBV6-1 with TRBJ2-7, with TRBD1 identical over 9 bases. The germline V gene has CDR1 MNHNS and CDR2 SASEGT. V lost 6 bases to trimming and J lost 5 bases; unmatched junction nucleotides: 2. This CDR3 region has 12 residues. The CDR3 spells CASRGDRDEQYF. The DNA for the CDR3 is TGTGCCAGCAGGGGGGACAGGGACGAGCAGTACTTC.

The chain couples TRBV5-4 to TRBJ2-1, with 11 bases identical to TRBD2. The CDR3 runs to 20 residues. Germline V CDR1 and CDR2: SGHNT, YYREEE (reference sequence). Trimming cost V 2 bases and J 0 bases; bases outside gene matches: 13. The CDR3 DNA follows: TGTGCCAGCAGCTTCGATGAGACTAGCGGGGCGCCGAGCTCCTACAATGAGCAGTTCTTC. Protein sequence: CASSFDETSGAPSSYNEQFF.

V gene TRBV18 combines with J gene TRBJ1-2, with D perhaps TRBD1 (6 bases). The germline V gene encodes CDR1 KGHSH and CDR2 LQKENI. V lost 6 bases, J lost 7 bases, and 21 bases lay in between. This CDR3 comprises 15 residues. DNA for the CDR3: TGTGCCAGCTCTCAAGGACAGCCCTTAACTAGTGGCTACACCTTC. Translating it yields CASSQGQPLTSGYTF.

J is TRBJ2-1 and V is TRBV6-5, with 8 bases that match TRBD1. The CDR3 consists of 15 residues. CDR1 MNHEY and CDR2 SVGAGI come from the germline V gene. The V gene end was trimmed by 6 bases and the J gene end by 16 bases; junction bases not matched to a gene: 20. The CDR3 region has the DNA TGTGCCAGCAGCCAGGGGCAGGGGGCATCCCCTTCTTTATTCTTC. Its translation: CASSQGQGASPSLFF.

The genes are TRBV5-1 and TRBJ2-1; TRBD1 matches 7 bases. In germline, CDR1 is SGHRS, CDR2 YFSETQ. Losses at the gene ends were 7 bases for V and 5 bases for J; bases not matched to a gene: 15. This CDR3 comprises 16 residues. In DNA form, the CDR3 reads TGCGCCAGCGCTCCTCAAGGGGACAGAGAAAACAATGAGCAGTTCTTC. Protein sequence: CASAPQGDRENNEQFF.

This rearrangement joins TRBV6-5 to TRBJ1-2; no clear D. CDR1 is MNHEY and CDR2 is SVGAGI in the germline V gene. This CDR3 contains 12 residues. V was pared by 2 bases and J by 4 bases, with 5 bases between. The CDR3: CASSYGGYGYTF. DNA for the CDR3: TGTGCCAGCAGTTACGGAGGCTATGGCTACACCTTC.

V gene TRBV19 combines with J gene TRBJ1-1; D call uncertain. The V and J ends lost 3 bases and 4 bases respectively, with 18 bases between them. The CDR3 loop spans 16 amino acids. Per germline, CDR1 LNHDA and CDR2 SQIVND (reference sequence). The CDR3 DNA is TGTGCCAGTAGTATGCTTACGGGATTTGCTAGCACTGAAGCTTTCTTT. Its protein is CASSMLTGFASTEAFF.

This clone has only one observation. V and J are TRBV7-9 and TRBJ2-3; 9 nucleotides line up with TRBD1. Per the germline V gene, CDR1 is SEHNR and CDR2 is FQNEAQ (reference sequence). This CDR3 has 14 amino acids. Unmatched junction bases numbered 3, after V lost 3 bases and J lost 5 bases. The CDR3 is CASSFGQGIDTQYF. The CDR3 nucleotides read TGTGCCAGCAGCTTTGGACAGGGGATAGATACGCAGTATTTT.

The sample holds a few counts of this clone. The CDR3 DNA reads TGTGCCAGTAGGCAAAGGACAGGGGTGAACACTGAAGCTTTCTTT. Its translation: CASRQRTGVNTEAFF. The V and J genes are TRBV19 and TRBJ1-1, with 9 bases aligning to TRBD1. V was pared by 6 bases and J by 0 bases, with 5 bases of the junction left unmatched. The CDR3 length is 15 residues. Per germline, CDR1 LNHDA and CDR2 SQIVND (reference sequence).